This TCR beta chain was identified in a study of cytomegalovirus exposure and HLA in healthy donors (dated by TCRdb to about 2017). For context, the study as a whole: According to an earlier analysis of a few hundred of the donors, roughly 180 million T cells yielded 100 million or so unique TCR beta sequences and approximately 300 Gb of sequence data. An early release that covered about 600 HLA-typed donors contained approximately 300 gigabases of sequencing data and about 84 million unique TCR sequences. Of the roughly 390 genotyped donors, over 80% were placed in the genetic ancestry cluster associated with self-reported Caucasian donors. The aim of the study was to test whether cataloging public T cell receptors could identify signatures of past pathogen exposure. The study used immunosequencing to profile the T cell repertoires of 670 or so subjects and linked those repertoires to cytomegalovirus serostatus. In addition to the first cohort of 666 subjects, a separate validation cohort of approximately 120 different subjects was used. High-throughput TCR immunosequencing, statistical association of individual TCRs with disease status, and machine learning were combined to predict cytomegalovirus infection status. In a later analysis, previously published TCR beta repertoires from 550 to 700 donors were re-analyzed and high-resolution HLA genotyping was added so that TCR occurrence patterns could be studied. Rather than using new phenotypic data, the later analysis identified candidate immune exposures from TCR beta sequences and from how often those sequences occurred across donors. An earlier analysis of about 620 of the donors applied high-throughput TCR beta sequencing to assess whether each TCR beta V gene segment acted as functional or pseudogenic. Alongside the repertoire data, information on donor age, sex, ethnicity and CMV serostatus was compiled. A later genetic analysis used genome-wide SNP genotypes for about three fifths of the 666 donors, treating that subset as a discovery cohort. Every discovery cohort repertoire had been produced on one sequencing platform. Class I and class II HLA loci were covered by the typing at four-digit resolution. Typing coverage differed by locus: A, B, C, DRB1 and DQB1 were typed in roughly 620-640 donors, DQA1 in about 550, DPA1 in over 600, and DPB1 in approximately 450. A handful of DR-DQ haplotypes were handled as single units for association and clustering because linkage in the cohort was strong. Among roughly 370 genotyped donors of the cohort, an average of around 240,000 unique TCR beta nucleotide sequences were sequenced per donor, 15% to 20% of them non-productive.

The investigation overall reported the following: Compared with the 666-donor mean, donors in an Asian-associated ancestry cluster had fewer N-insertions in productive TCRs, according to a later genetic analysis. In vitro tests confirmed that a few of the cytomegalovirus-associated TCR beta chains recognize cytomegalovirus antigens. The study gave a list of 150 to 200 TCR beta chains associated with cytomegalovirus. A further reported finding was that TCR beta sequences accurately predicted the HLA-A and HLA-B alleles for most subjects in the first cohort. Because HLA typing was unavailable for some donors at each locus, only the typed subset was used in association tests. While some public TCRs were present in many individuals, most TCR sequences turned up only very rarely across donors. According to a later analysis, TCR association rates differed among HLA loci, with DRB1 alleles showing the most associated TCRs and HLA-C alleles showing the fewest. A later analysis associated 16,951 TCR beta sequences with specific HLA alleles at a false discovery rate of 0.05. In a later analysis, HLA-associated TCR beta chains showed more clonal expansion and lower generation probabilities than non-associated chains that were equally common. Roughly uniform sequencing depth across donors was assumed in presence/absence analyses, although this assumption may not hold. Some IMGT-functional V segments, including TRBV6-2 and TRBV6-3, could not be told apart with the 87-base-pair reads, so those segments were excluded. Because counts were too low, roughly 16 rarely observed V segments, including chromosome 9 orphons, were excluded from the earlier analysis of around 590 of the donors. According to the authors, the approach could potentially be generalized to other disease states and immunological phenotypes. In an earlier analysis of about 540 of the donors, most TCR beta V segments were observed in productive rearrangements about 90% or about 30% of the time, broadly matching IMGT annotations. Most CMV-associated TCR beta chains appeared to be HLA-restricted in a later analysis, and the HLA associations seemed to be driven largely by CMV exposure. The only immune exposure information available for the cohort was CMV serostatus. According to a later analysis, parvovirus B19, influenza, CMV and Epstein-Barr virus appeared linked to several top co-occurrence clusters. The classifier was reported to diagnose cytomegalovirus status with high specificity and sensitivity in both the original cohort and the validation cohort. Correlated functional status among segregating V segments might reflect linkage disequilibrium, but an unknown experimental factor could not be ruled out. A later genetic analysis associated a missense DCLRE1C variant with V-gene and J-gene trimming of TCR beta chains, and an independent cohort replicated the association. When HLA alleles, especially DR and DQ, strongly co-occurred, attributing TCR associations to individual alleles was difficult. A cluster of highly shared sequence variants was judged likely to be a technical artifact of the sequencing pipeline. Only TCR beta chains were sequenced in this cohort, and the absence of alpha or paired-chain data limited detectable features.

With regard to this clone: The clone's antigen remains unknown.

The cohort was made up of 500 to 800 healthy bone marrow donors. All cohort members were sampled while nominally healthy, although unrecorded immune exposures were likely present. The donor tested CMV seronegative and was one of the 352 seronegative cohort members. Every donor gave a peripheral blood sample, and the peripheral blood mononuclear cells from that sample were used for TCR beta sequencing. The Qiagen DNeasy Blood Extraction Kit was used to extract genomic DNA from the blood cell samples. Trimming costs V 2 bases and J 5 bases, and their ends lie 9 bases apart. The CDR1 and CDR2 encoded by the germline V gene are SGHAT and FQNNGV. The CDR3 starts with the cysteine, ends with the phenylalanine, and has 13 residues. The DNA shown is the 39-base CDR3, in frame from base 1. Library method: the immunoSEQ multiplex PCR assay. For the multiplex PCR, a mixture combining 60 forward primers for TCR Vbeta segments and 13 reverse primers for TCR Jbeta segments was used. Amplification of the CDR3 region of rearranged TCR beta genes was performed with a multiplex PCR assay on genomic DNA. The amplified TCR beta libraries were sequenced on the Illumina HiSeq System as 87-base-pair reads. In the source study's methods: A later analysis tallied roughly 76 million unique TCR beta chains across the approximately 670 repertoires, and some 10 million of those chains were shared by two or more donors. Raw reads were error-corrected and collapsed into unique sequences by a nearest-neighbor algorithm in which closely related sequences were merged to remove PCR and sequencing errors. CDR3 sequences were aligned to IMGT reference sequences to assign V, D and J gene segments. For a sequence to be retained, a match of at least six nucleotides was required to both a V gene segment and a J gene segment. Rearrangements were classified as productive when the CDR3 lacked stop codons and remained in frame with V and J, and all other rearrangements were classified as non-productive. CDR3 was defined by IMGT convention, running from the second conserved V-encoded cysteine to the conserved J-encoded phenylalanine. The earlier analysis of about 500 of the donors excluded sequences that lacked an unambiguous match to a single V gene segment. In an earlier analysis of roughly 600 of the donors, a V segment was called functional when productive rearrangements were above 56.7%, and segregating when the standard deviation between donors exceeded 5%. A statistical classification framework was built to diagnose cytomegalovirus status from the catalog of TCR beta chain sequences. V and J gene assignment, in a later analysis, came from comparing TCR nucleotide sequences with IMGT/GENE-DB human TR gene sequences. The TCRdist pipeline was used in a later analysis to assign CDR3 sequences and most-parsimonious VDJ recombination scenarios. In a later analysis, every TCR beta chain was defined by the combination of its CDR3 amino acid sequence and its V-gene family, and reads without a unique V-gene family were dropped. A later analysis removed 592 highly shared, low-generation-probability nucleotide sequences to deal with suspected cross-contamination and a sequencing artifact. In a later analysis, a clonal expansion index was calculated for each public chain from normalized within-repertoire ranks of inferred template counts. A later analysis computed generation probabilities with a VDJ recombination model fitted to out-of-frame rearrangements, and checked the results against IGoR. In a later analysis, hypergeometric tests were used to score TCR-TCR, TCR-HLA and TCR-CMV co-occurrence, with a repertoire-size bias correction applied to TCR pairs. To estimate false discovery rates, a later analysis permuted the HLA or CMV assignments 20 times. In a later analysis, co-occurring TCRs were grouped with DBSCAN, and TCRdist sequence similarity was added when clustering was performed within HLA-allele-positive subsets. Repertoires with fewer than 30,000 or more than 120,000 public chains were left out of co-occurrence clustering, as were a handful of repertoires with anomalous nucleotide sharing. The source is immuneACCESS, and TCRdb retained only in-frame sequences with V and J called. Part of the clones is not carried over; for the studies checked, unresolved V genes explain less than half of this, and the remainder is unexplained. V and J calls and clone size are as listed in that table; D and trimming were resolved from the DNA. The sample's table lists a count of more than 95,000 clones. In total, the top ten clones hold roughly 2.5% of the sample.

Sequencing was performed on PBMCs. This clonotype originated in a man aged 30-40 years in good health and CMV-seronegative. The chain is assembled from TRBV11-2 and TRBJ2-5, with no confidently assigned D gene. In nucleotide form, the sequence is TGTGCCAGCAGCTTATACTTGGTGGAGACCCAGTACTTC. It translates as CASSLYLVETQYF. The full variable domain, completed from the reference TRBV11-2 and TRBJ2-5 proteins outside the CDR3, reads EAGVAQSPRYKIIEKRQSVAFWCNPISGHATLYWYQQILGQGPKLLIQFQNNGVVDDSQLPKDRFSAERLKGVDSTLKIQPAKLEDSAVYLCASSLYLVETQYFGPGTRLLVL.